Below are 19 T cell receptor beta chains sequenced from a single sample in a study of T cell responses to AZD1222 COVID-19 vaccine. Measured with immunoSEQ multiplex PCR; TCRdb has only the in-frame clones, and not every one. There are around 100,000 clones in the sample; around 90% occur only once, and less than 3.5% lies in the top ten. The specimen comprised peripheral blood, sampled on day 0 of AZD1222 vaccination. These receptors all stem from an adult in good health.

The chain has TRBV2 and TRBJ2-3; no clear D gene. Between the trimmed V and J ends, which lost 4 bases and 2 bases, there was a span of 16 bases. Germline assignment: CDR1 SNHLY and CDR2 FYNNEI. The CDR3 is 16 amino acids. CDR3 nucleotide sequence: TGTGCCAGCAGTGCCCGTCACAGCGCCGTCACAGATACGCAGTATTTT. Translation: CASSARHSAVTDTQYF.

V usage is TRBV4-1 and J usage is TRBJ1-6; D is ambiguous. Germline V gene data show CDR1 as MGHRA and CDR2 as YSYEKL. With 0 bases removed from V and 5 bases from J, the gap between germline ends came to 14 bases. This CDR3 contains 17 residues. For the CDR3, the DNA is TGCGCCAGCAGCCAAGATACGCGGATTTCCCATAATTCACCCCTCCACTTT. Its translation is CASSQDTRISHNSPLHF.

The chain has TRBV18 and TRBJ1-5; TRBD1 is a possible D gene (5 bases). The CDR3 totals 16 residues. Germline V gene lookup returns CDR1 KGHSH and CDR2 LQKENI. V was trimmed by 6 bases and J by 6 bases, leaving 21 bases between them. The CDR3 loop is CASSAPGGKGSQPQHF. Written as DNA, the CDR3 is TGTGCCAGCTCTGCACCCGGGGGGAAAGGCAGTCAGCCCCAGCATTTT.

This clone was seen a handful of times. This chain connects TRBV14 to TRBJ1-4; TRBD1 is a possible D gene (6 bases). Deletions cut 0 bases from V and 7 bases from J, with 12 bases between. The CDR3 is 15 residues long. The germline CDR1 and CDR2 sequences are SGHDN and FVKESK. For the CDR3, the DNA is TGTGCCAGCAGCCAAGAGGTGGGGGCGCGTGAAAAACTGTTTTTT. Translation: CASSQEVGAREKLFF.

This clone occurred once. The CDR3 here is CASSSLGRMAEAFF. The CDR3 DNA sequence: TGTGCCAGCAGTTCGCTAGGACGAATGGCTGAAGCTTTCTTT. The chain combines TRBV6-5 with TRBJ1-1; D gene ambiguous. Germline V CDR1 and CDR2: MNHEY, SVGAGI. The ends were cut back, 4 bases at V and 6 bases at J, with 15 bases in the middle. The CDR3 runs to 14 residues.

The chain is built from TRBV7-2 and TRBJ1-5, with TRBD1 identical over 8 bases. Trimming cost V 4 bases and J 8 bases; bases outside gene matches: 4. This CDR3 contains 13 residues. Germline values: CDR1 SGHTA, CDR2 FQGNSA. Written as DNA, the CDR3 is TGTGCCAGCAGCTCTGGACAGGGCGAGCCCCAGCATTTT. This translates into CASSSGQGEPQHF.

The rearrangement uses TRBV6-5 and TRBJ1-2; 8 nucleotides line up with TRBD1. This CDR3 comprises 16 residues. Unmatched junction bases numbered 11, after V lost 2 bases and J lost 6 bases. Germline CDR1 reads MNHEY; CDR2 reads SVGAGI. This chain's CDR3 is CASSYGNLQGVDGYTF. The CDR3 DNA follows: TGTGCCAGCAGTTACGGTAATCTACAGGGGGTAGATGGCTACACCTTC.

The rearrangement uses TRBV7-2 and TRBJ2-7; D assignment may be TRBD1 or TRBD2 (5 bases each). The V end was cut by 7 bases, the J end by 2 bases, with 12 bases between. This CDR3 has 13 residues. Germline V gene data show CDR1 as SGHTA and CDR2 as FQGNSA. CDR3 protein: CASTRDGPYEQYF. DNA of the CDR3: TGTGCCAGCACCAGGGACGGCCCCTACGAGCAGTACTTC.

The chain employs TRBV2 and TRBJ2-7; 15 bases are a match to TRBD2. Germline CDR1 is SNHLY and CDR2 is FYNNEI. J gave up 7 bases and V 9 bases, and 4 bases lay outside the gene matches. This CDR3 spans 13 amino acids. The CDR3 bases are TGTGCCAGTTCCGGGACTAGCGGGGGGGAGCAGTACTTC. The encoded protein is CASSGTSGGEQYF.

V usage is TRBV29-1 and J usage is TRBJ1-5, with D possibly TRBD1 on 5 matching bases. From germline, CDR1 is SQVTM and CDR2 ANQGSEA. CDR3 length: 13 amino acids. V lost 4 bases, J lost 5 bases, and 12 bases lay in between. CDR3 in amino acids: CSVGGWGDQPQHF. The CDR3 region has the DNA TGCAGCGTTGGGGGATGGGGGGATCAGCCCCAGCATTTT.

The chain has TRBV12-3 or TRBV12-4 and TRBJ1-1; TRBD1 is a possible D gene (5 bases). The CDR3 has 13 amino acids. V was trimmed by 5 bases and J by 5 bases, leaving 12 bases between them. This CDR3 reads CASSATVGTEAFF. CDR3 coding DNA: TGTGCCAGCAGTGCGACAGTGGGTACTGAAGCTTTCTTT.

This clone was observed a single time. This chain links TRBV4-3 with TRBJ1-6; D gene ambiguous. Germline loops: CDR1 LGHNA, CDR2 YSLEER. V lost 4 bases to trimming and J lost 10 bases, with 17 bases between them. CDR3 length equals 15 residues. The CDR3 loop is CASSLSGPSDSPLHF. In DNA, the CDR3 is TGCGCCAGCAGCCTCTCGGGCCCCAGCGACTCACCCCTCCACTTT.

In the case of this clone: One end of the junction varies from germline; a read error may be responsible. The rearrangement uses TRBV5-1 and TRBJ2-5; the match to TRBD2 covers 9 bases. This CDR3 region has 16 residues. Germline-derived CDR1 and CDR2 are SGHRS and YFSETQ. The CDR3 here is CASSLVPAGGGETQYF. CDR3 in DNA: TGTGCCAGCAGCTTGGTCCCAGCGGGAGGAGGGGAGACCCAGTACTTC.

The chain carries TRBV20-1 and TRBJ1-1; D not certain. Germline V gene sequence: CDR1 DFQATT, CDR2 SNEGSKA (reference sequence). The CDR3 is 11 residues long. Trimming left V 5 bases short and J 1 base short, with 5 bases between. The CDR3 region is CSASTNTEAFF. The CDR3 DNA is TGCAGTGCTTCAACGAACACTGAAGCTTTCTTT.

The chain recombines TRBV15 with TRBJ2-2; 9 positions match TRBD1. This CDR3 is 16 amino acids long. V shed 3 bases, J shed 0 bases, and the junction held 2 bases outside the gene matches. In germline, CDR1 is LNHNV, CDR2 YYDKDF (reference sequence). The CDR3 DNA is TGTGCCACCAGCAGCAGACAGGGGGCGAACACCGGGGAGCTGTTTTTT. Protein product: CATSSRQGANTGELFF.

The chain uses TRBV7-9 and TRBJ1-6, with a possible D match to TRBD1 (6 bases). V was cut by 5 bases and J by 3 bases, with 8 bases left in between. Germline loops: CDR1 SEHNR, CDR2 FQNEAQ (reference sequence). This CDR3 has 14 amino acids. CDR3 nucleotides: TGTGCCAGCAGCACAGGGTTCTATAATTCACCCCTCCACTTT. It encodes CASSTGFYNSPLHF.

The chain uses TRBV7-9 and TRBJ1-6; D may be TRBD1 (5 bases). Germline V gene sequence: CDR1 SEHNR, CDR2 FQNEAQ (reference sequence). The V end was cut by 1 base, the J end by 0 bases, with 16 bases between. CDR3 length: 19 residues. The DNA for the CDR3 is TGTGCCAGCAGCTTAGTCCCTTCGACAGCCCCCTCCTATAATTCACCCCTCCACTTT. The encoded protein is CASSLVPSTAPSYNSPLHF.

The chain recombines TRBV3-1 (or the pseudogene TRBV3-2) with TRBJ1-6, with D unclear. The CDR3 runs to 14 residues. Looked up from germline, CDR1 is LGHDT and CDR2 is YNNKEL (reference sequence). Deletions cut 2 bases from V and 9 bases from J, with 11 bases between. The DNA for the CDR3 is TGTGCCAGCAGCCAATCGACTGAGGGTTCACCCCTCCACTTT. Its translation is CASSQSTEGSPLHF.

The chain has TRBV11-3 and TRBJ1-1, with D possibly being TRBD1 (6 bases). Trimming shortened V by 0 bases and J by 1 base, and 9 bases separated the two germline ends. Looked up from germline, CDR1 is SGHNT and CDR2 is YENEEA. The CDR3 loop spans 15 amino acids. This CDR3 is CASSLDGRGNTEAFF. Here the CDR3 DNA reads TGTGCCAGCAGCTTAGACGGCAGGGGGAACACTGAAGCTTTCTTT.